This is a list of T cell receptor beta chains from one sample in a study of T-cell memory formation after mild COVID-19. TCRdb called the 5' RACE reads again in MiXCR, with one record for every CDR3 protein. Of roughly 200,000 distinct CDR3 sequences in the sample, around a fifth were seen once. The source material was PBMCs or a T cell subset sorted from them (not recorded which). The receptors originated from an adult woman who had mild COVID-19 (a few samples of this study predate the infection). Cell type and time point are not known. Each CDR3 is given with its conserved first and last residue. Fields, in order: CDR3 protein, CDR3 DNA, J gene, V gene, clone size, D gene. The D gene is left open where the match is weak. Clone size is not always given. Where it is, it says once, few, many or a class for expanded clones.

CASSPGQGASEAFF | TGTGCCAGCAGTCCGGGACAGGGGGCGTCTGAAGCTTTCTTT | TRBJ1-1 | TRBV27 | - | TRBD1
CASSVGRHLNNEQFF | TGTGCCAGCAGCGTAGGGCGGCACCTAAACAATGAGCAGTTCTTC | TRBJ2-1 | TRBV9 | - | -
CSARGQGYEQYF | TGCAGTGCTAGGGGACAGGGCTACGAGCAGTACTTC | TRBJ2-7 | TRBV20-1 | - | TRBD1
CASSVVESPHGYTF | TGTGCCAGCAGCGTAGTGGAGAGTCCTCATGGCTACACCTTC | TRBJ1-2 | TRBV9 | - | -
CASSLTGLSNQPQHF | TGCGCCAGCAGCCTGACAGGGCTTAGCAATCAGCCCCAGCATTTT | TRBJ1-5 | TRBV5-1 | - | TRBD1
CASSLTRTIGSYNEQFF | TGTGCCAGCAGCTTAACCCGGACTATCGGCTCCTACAATGAGCAGTTCTTC | TRBJ2-1 | TRBV7-9 | few | -
CASSQDRPGASYEQYF | TGCGCCAGCAGCCAAGACCGACCGGGAGCATCCTACGAGCAGTACTTC | TRBJ2-7 | TRBV4-3 | few | -
CARSGGVGGTDTQYF | TGTGCCAGAAGCGGAGGGGTCGGGGGGACAGATACGCAGTATTTT | TRBJ2-3 | TRBV7-2 | - | TRBD2
CASSLRGGQQETQYF | TGTGCCAGCAGTTTAAGGGGGGGTCAACAAGAGACCCAGTACTTC | TRBJ2-5 | TRBV12-3/TRBV12-4 | - | -
CASSIVVGGNQPQHF | TGTGCCAGTAGTATAGTTGTAGGGGGCAATCAGCCCCAGCATTTT | TRBJ1-5 | TRBV19 | - | -
CASSMRLAGEYTGELFF | TGTGCCAGCAGCATGCGGCTAGCGGGAGAATATACCGGGGAGCTGTTTTTT | TRBJ2-2 | TRBV9 | - | TRBD2
CASSYEIGDTEAFF | TGCGCCAGCAGCTACGAGATCGGGGACACTGAAGCTTTCTTT | TRBJ1-1 | TRBV5-1 | few | -
CASSFVLSPDADTQYF | TGTGCCAGCAGCTTCGTCCTCTCACCAGACGCAGATACGCAGTATTTT | TRBJ2-3 | TRBV7-9 | - | -
CASRGNTGELFF | TGTGCCAGCCGGGGGAACACCGGGGAGCTGTTTTTT | TRBJ2-2 | TRBV7-9 | - | -
CASTNLGRGLAYETQYF | TGTGCCAGCACTAATTTGGGGAGGGGACTAGCTTACGAGACCCAGTACTTC | TRBJ2-5 | TRBV27 | few | TRBD2
CASSVIDRAETQYF | TGTGCCAGCAGCGTCATCGACAGGGCAGAGACCCAGTACTTC | TRBJ2-5 | TRBV7-3 | few | TRBD1
CASSQDSPGQVPRGAFF | TGCGCCAGCAGCCAAGACTCCCCGGGACAGGTACCTCGTGGAGCTTTCTTT | TRBJ1-1 | TRBV4-1 | - | TRBD1
CASSFLATSTDTQYF | TGTGCCAGCAGCTTTTTGGCTACTAGCACAGATACGCAGTATTTT | TRBJ2-3 | TRBV7-2 | few | -
CASSLGAGIEQYF | TGTGCCAGCAGCTTAGGGGCCGGGATCGAGCAGTACTTC | TRBJ2-7 | TRBV7-9 | few | -
CASSSGTGSLEQYF | TGTGCCAGCAGCTCCGGGACAGGGTCCCTCGAGCAGTACTTC | TRBJ2-7 | TRBV11-3 | - | TRBD1
CASSRGGDLGGF | TGTGCCAGCAGCCGGGGGGGTGACCTGGGGGGCTTT | TRBJ1-1 | TRBV12-3/TRBV12-4 | few | -
CASSLSSFRTDTQYF | TGCGCCAGCAGCTTGAGCAGTTTCCGCACAGATACGCAGTATTTT | TRBJ2-3 | TRBV5-1 | - | -
CASSQRDWTGATYEQYF | TGCGCCAGCAGCCAGAGGGATTGGACAGGGGCTACCTACGAGCAGTACTTC | TRBJ2-7 | TRBV4-3 | - | TRBD1
CASSSYAGLGEQYF | TGTGCCAGCAGTTCGTATGCAGGGCTAGGAGAGCAGTACTTC | TRBJ2-7 | TRBV6-2/TRBV6-3 | few | -
CSASGGRAAYEQYF | TGCAGTGCTAGTGGGGGTAGGGCCGCCTACGAGCAGTACTTC | TRBJ2-7 | TRBV20-1 | - | -
CAWNRDSNTQYF | TGTGCCTGGAACAGGGATTCGAATACGCAGTATTTT | TRBJ2-3 | TRBV30 | - | -
CATEPGQGGWNIQYF | TGTGCCACCGAACCGGGACAGGGAGGATGGAACATTCAGTACTTC | TRBJ2-4 | TRBV10-3 | few | TRBD1
CATSDSSDKQYF | TGTGCCACCAGTGATTCATCAGATAAGCAGTATTTT | TRBJ2-3 | TRBV24-1 | - | -
CATSQGLRPEAFF | TGTGCCACCAGTCAGGGTTTAAGGCCTGAAGCTTTCTTT | TRBJ1-1 | TRBV7-9 | few | -
CASSLTGSSQEQYF | TGTGCCAGCAGTTTAACGGGGTCCTCCCAAGAGCAGTACTTC | TRBJ2-7 | TRBV12-3/TRBV12-4 | few | -
CASSWTRTEHYEQYF | TGTGCCAGCAGCTGGACGCGTACAGAGCACTACGAGCAGTACTTC | TRBJ2-7 | TRBV7-9 | - | -
CASSKQEDYEQYF | TGCGCCAGCAGCAAGCAAGAGGACTACGAGCAGTACTTC | TRBJ2-7 | TRBV5-1 | few | -
CASSVGTGLGYGYTF | TGTGCCAGCAGCGTAGGAACAGGGCTCGGCTATGGCTACACCTTC | TRBJ1-2 | TRBV9 | - | -